The sequence of this TCR beta chain was determined in a study of post-analysis software for immune sequencing data. The TCR beta cDNA libraries contained unique molecular identifiers. Each batch of roughly 1 to 11 million T cells produced roughly 0.5 million cDNA molecules. Using its own MiXCR run on the PCR reads, TCRdb lists one record per CDR3 protein. Here the sample spans 750,000 to 950,000 distinct CDR3 sequences, just over 45% being singletons. Broader study findings: Included in a set of four or five TRBV segments more frequent in patients than controls were TRBV5-6, TRBV5-1 and TRBV20-1. Multiple sclerosis patients had significantly lower normalized Chao1 diversity than controls.

Note on this clonotype: Its antigen remains unidentified.

Germline V gives CDR1 ENHRY, CDR2 SYGVKD. Trimming took 3 bases from V and 2 from J; bases not matched to a gene: 15. The CDR3 length is 18 residues. The material sequenced was blood. V gene TRBV10-3 combines with J gene TRBJ1-2; TRBD1 matches at 7 bases. The sequence came from a girl aged 10-17 years with multiple sclerosis. CDR3 sequence: CAISDPRQGGEYNYGYTF. As DNA, the CDR3 is TGTGCCATCAGTGACCCCCGGCAGGGGGGGGAATACAACTATGGCTACACCTTC.